This T cell receptor (beta chain) was captured in a study of blood T cell repertoires in COVID-19. Study details: Donors in the United States, Italy and Spain gave samples during acute or convalescent COVID-19. From T cells, B-cell-depleted T cells, or PBMCs came the material, which was cDNA or gDNA.

In the authors' methods: How many nucleated cells were present was estimated from reference gene primer amplification. The protocol was immunoSEQ multiplex PCR, while the TCRdb copy is restricted to in-frame clones and leaves out a portion. V, J and clone size are taken as reported in that table, and D and trimming were inferred from the DNA itself. This table has over 150,000 clones, approximately 80% appearing once. Per the germline V gene, CDR1 is SGHAT and CDR2 is FQNNGV. The germline V and J ends were trimmed by 5 bases and 2 bases, with 9 bases remaining between them. CDR3 length: 13 amino acids.

Material for sequencing was peripheral blood. The J gene is TRBJ1-1, the V gene TRBV11-2; D uncertain. The receptor was derived from a human donor in a cohort sampled during active COVID-19. The DNA of the CDR3 is TGTGCCAGCAGCCAGGACTCTAACACTGAAGCTTTCTTT. Translation: CASSQDSNTEAFF.